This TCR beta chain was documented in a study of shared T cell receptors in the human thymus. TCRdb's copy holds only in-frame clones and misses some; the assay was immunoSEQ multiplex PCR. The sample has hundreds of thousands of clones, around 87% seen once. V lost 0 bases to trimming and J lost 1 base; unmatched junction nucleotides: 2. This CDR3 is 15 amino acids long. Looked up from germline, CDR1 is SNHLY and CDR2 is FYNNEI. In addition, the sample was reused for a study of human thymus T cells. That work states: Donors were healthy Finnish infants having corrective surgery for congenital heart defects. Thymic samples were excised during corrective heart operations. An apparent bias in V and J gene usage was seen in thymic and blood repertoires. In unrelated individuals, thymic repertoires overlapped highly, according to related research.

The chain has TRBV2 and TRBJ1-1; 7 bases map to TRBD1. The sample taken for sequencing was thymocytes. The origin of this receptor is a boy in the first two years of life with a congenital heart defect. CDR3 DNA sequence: TGTGCCAGCAGTGAAGCGGACAGGCCGAACACTGAAGCTTTCTTT. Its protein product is CASSEADRPNTEAFF.